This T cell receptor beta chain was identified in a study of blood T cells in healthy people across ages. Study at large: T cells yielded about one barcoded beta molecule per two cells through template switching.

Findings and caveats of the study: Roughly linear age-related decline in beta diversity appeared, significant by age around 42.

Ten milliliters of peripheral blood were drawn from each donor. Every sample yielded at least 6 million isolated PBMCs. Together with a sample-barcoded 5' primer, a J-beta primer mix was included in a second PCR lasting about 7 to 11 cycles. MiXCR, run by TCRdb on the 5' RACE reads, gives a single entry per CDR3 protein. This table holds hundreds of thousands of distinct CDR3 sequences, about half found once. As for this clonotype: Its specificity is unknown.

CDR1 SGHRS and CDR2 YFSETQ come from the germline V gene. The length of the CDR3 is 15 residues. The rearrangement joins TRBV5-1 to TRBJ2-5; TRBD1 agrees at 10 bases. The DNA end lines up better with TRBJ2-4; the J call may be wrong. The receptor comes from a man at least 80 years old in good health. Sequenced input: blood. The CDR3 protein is CASSHGQGGKNIQYF. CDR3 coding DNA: TGCGCCAGCAGCCACGGACAGGGGGGCAAAAACATTCAGTACTTC.